Listed below are T cell receptor beta chains from one sample, sequenced in a study of PD-1 blockade in mismatch repair-deficient tumors. Assay used: immunoSEQ multiplex PCR; TCRdb lists only in-frame clones, some missing. The repertoire holds 40,000 to 60,000 clones, with 65% to 85% as singletons. The sequencing here drew on peripheral blood, taken roughly 21 weeks after starting pembrolizumab. The source of these receptors is an adult with mismatch repair-deficient cancer. The CDR3 runs from the conserved cysteine through the conserved F or W.

V: TRBV2; CDR3: CASSLRTGQPNTEAFF
V: TRBV4-2; CDR3: CASSPQGLQSMSNQPQHF
V: TRBV7-8; CDR3: CASGVGFRGPADTQYF
V: TRBV25-1; CDR3: CASTKPGGNGYTF
V: TRBV18; CDR3: CASSPAGLGNEKLFF
V: TRBV6-5; CDR3: CASSYPGRLEQYF
V: TRBV11-3; CDR3: CASSPSGSNTGELFF
V: TRBV10-3; CDR3: CASEGQGKDGYTF
V: TRBV5-4; CDR3: CASSPRTGDYGYTF
V: TRBV9; CDR3: CASSVEPGLVNIQYF
V: TRBV5-1; CDR3: CASSSGRGNTEAFF
V: TRBV27; CDR3: CATADEQYF
V: TRBV30; CDR3: CASGQSYEQYF
V: TRBV19; CDR3: CASTQQGKAGANVLTF
V: TRBV7-9; CDR3: CASSLRPTSGSYNEQFF
V: TRBV11-2; CDR3: CASSLVGTVEAFF
V: TRBV6-6; CDR3: CASSFTIRPMNTEAFF
V: TRBV9; CDR3: CASSVADNEQFF
V: TRBV7-3; CDR3: CASSPPGHKGQFF
V: TRBV20-1; CDR3: CSAMEDGELFF
V: TRBV11-2; CDR3: CASSEGQGAFYGYTF
V: TRBV5-1; CDR3: CASSLAPQGSSYNEQFF
V: TRBV5-1; CDR3: CASSSLGARETQYF
V: TRBV7-9; CDR3: CASSFAGWEQYF
V: TRBV30; CDR3: CAWRQGTEQETQYF
V: TRBV27; CDR3: CASSLGGDNYGYTF
V: TRBV5-6; CDR3: CASSYSGNQPQHF
V: TRBV12-5; CDR3: CASGFEGQYNEQFF
V: TRBV6-1; CDR3: CASSEYIGTGNQPQHF
V: TRBV7-9; CDR3: CASSLLQGAGGNQPQHF
V: TRBV2; CDR3: CASIRDRETEAFF
V: TRBV14; CDR3: CASSQGILAGGSYEQYF
V: TRBV2; CDR3: CASMPRTALSYEQYF
V: TRBV30; CDR3: CAWDRGAGNTIYF
V: TRBV7-9; CDR3: CASSFRGGEQYF
V: TRBV11-2; CDR3: CASSQGTSGGTDTQYF
V: TRBV6-1; CDR3: CASSEGWGTTYEQYF
V: TRBV5-1; CDR3: CASSLTTGFETQYF
V: TRBV10-3; CDR3: CAIRKDSDQPQHF
V: TRBV18; CDR3: CASSPGGGRREAFF
V: TRBV30; CDR3: CAWSLDRGQARQYF